This T cell receptor (beta chain) came from a study of blood T cells in healthy people across ages. General observations from the study: A strong correlation was found between TCR beta diversity and the percentage of naive T cells. TCR beta diversity, measured per million T cells, fell in a roughly linear way with age.

The CDR3 totals 14 residues. The germline V gene encodes CDR1 LNHNV and CDR2 YYDKDF (reference sequence). The V end lost 1 base, the J end lost 5 bases, and 11 bases lay between the germline ends. Combining a sample-barcoded 5' primer with a J-beta primer mix, a second PCR ran for about 7 to 11 cycles. A single record per CDR3 protein comes from TCRdb applying MiXCR to the 5' RACE reads. The sample consists of about 1.6 million distinct CDR3 sequences, approximately 32% of them appearing once. This clonotype turned up a few times. Antigen: not known. The chain combines TRBV15 with TRBJ2-5; no clear D. This TCR derives from a woman under 40 in good health. The sample comprised blood. The DNA for the CDR3 is TGTGCCACCAGCAGAGGAAGGGTTACGGAGACCCAGTACTTC. Its translation: CATSRGRVTETQYF.